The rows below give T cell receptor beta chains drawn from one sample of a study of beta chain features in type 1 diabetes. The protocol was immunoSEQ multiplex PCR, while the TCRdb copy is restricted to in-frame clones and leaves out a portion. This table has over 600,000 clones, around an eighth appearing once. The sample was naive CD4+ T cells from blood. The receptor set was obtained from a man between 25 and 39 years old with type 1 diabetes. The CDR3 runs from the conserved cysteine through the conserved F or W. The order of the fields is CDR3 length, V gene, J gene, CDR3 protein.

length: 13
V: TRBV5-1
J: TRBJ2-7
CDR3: CASSLSRTEEQYF

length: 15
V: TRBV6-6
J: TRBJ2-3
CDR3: CASSPLTGGTDTQYF

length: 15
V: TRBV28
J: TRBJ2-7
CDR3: CASRTGQGYSYEQYF

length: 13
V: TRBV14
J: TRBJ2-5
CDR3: CASGRTFQWTQYF

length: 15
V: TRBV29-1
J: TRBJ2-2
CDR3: CSVGLGQGWTGELFF

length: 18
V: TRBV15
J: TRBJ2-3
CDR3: CATSRLTTLAGGTDTQYF

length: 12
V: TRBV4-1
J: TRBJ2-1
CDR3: CASSQVYNEQFF

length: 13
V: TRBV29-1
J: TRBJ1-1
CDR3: CSVAGRLNTEAFF

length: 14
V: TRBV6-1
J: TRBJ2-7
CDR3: CASSETGETYEQYF

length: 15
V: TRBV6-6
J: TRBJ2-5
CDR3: CASSYSKASTETQYF